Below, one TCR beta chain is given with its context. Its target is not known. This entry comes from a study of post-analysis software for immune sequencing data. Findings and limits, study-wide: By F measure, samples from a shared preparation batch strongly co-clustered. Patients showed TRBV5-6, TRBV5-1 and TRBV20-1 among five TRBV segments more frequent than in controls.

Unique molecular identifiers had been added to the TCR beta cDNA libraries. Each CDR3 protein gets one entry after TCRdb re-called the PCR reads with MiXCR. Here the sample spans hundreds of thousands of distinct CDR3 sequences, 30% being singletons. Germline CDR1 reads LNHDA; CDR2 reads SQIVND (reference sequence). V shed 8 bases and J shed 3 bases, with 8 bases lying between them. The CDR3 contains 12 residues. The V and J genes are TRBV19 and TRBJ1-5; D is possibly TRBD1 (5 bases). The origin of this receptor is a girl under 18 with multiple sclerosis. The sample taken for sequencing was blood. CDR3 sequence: CASDSNNQPQHF. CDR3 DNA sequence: TGTGCCAGTGACAGCAACAATCAGCCCCAGCATTTT.